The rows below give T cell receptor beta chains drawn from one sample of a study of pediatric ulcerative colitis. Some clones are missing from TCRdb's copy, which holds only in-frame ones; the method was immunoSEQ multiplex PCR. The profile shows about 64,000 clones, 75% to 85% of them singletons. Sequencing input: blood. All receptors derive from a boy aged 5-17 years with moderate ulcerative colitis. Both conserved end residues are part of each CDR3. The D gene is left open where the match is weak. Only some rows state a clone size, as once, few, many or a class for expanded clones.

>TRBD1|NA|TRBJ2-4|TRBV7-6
TGTGCCAGCAGCCTACTAGACAGGGCCCTAGCCAAAAACATTCAGTACTTC
CASSLLDRALAKNIQYF
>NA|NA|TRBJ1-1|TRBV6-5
TGTGCCAGCAGTTCGGCAGGGCCGAACACTGAAGCTTTCTTT
CASSSAGPNTEAFF
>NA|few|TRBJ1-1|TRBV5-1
TGCGCCAGCAGCCGAGCGTCCAGGGCGTTCACTGAAGCTTTCTTT
CASSRASRAFTEAFF
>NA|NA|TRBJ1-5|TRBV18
TGTGCCAGCTCACCACGGGGTAGCAATCAGCCCCAGCATTTT
CASSPRGSNQPQHF
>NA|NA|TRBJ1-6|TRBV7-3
TGTGCCAGCAGCCGGGACGGAACTTTTAATTCACCCCTCCACTTT
CASSRDGTFNSPLHF
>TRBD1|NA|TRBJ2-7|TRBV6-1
TGTGCCAGCTCAGGGGACAGGAGCTCCTACGAGCAGTACTTC
CASSGDRSSYEQYF
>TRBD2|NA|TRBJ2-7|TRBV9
TGTGCCAGCAGCGCTAGCGGGACTTCCTACGAGCAGTACTTC
CASSASGTSYEQYF
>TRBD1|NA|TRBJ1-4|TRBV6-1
TGTGCCAGCAGTGGGCCACAGGGGGGAACTAATGAAAAACTGTTTTTT
CASSGPQGGTNEKLFF
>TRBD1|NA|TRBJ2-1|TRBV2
TGTGCCAGCAGTATAGACAGGGGGTTCGATGAGCAGTTCTTC
CASSIDRGFDEQFF
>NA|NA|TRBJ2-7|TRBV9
TGTGCCAGCAGCGTCCAGGGTAGCGAGCAGTACTTC
CASSVQGSEQYF
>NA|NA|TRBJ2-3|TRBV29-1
TGCGGGAGCTCTTGGGGGTCAGATACGCAGTATTTT
CGSSWGSDTQYF
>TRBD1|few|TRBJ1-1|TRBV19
TGTGCCGTCACCCCAAGGGCAGGGGGGAACACTGAAGCTTTCTTT
CAVTPRAGGNTEAFF
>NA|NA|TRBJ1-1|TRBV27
TGTGCCAGCAGCCCCCGGCTCGGCACTGAAGCTTTCTTT
CASSPRLGTEAFF
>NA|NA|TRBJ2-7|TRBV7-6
TGTGCCAGCAGCTTAGCCGGGGGAGCAAGGTATTCCTACGAGCAGTACTTC
CASSLAGGARYSYEQYF
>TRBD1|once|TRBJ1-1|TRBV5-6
TGTGCCAGCAGCGCGGGGACAGGGTTAGCTGAAGCTTTCTTT
CASSAGTGLAEAFF
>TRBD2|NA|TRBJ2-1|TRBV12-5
TGTGCTAGCGTCGGACTAGCGGGAGTAAATGAGCAGTTCTTC
CASVGLAGVNEQFF
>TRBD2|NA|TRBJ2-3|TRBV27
TGTGCCAGCAACAGACTAGCGGGGGCGATTAGCACAGATACGCAGTATTTT
CASNRLAGAISTDTQYF
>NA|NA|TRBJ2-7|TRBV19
TGTGCCAGTAGTAGTTATGGGTTCTCGCGTCCCTACGAGCAGTACTTC
CASSSYGFSRPYEQYF
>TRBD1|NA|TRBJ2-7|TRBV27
TGTGCCAGCAGTTTAAGAGGGGGCGTGCAGTACTTC
CASSLRGGVQYF
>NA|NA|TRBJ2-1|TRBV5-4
TGTGCCAGCAGCGGGAACCAGGGGAGGAGTCAGTTCTTC
CASSGNQGRSQFF
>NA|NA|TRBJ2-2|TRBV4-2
TGTGCCAGCAGCCAAGTCACCGGGGAGCTGTTTTTT
CASSQVTGELFF
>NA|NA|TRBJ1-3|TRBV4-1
TGCGCCAGCAGCCGACCGGGGGAGGATAACTCTGGAAACACCATATATTTT
CASSRPGEDNSGNTIYF
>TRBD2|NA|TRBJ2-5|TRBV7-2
TGTGCCAGCAGCTCCCCCCAGCGGGAGGGAAGAGAGACCCAGTACTTC
CASSSPQREGRETQYF
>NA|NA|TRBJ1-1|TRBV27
TGTGCCAGCAGCCTAGGGGGTAGCACTGAAGCTTTCTTT
CASSLGGSTEAFF
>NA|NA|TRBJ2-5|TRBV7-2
TGTGCCACCAAAAGAGGCGGCTTGGAGACCCAGTACTTC
CATKRGGLETQYF
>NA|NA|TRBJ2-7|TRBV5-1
TGCGCCAGCAGCCAAGGATACGAGCAGTACTTC
CASSQGYEQYF
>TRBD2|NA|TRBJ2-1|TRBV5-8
TGTGCCAGCAGCGGCGGACTAGCGGGAGCTGATGAGCAGTTCTTC
CASSGGLAGADEQFF
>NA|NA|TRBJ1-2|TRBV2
TGTGCCAGCAGTTTTGACAGTCCCTATGGCTACACCTTC
CASSFDSPYGYTF
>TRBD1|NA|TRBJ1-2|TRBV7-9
TGTGCCAGCAGCTTAGGGACAGGGGGGCTAGCTAACTATGGCTACACCTTC
CASSLGTGGLANYGYTF
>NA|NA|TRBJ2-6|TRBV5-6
TGTGCCAGCAGCGGGGCCTCCGCTTTAGGGGCCAACGTCCTGACTTTC
CASSGASALGANVLTF
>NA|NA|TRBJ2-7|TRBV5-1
TGCGCCAGCAGCTTTGGGGACATCTCCTACGAGCAGTACTTC
CASSFGDISYEQYF
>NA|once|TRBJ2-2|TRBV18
TGTGCCAGCACGCAGGGAGGGGGCCTGAACACCGGGGAGCTGTTTTTT
CASTQGGGLNTGELFF
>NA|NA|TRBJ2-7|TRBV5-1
TGCGCCAGCAGCTTGGACCCGGGGAACTACGAGCAGTACTTC
CASSLDPGNYEQYF
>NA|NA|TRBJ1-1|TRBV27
TGTGCCAGCAGCTCTAACATGCTGAACACTGAAGCTTTCTTT
CASSSNMLNTEAFF
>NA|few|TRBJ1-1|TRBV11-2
TGTGCCAGCAGCTCCCCCCGGGATGCTATTGAAGCTTTCTTT
CASSSPRDAIEAFF
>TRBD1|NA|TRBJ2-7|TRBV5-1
TGCGCCAGCAGCTTGAAGGGACAGGGGACCCTCTACGAGCAGTACTTC
CASSLKGQGTLYEQYF
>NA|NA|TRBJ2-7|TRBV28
TGTGCCAGCAGTTTAGGGGGCTTCAACGAGCAGTACTTC
CASSLGGFNEQYF
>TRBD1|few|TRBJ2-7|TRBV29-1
TGCAGCGCCCAGACAGGGGGCTTCAACGAGCAGTACTTC
CSAQTGGFNEQYF
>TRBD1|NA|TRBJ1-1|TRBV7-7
TGTGCCAGCAGCCCAGAACAGGGGAGCACTGAAGCTTTCTTT
CASSPEQGSTEAFF
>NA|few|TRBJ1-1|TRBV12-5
TGTGCTAGTGCCCCGAACACTGAAGCTTTCTTT
CASAPNTEAFF
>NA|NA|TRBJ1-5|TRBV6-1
TGTGCCAGCAGTGTAGCTCAGCCCCAGCATTTT
CASSVAQPQHF
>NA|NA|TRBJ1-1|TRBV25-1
TGTGCCAGCAGCGATAGATGGACTGAAGCTTTCTTT
CASSDRWTEAFF
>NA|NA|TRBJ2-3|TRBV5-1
TGCGCCAGCAGCTTGTCGTCAGGGAGTTCAGATACGCAGTATTTT
CASSLSSGSSDTQYF
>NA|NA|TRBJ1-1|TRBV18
TGTGCCAGCACGGCTGGGGCCGCGACATTGAACACTGAAGCTTTCTTT
CASTAGAATLNTEAFF
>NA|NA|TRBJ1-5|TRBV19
TGTGCCAGTATGTCGACGGGCAATCAGCCCCAGCATTTT
CASMSTGNQPQHF
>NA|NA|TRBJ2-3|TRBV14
TGTGCCAGCAGCCAAGATAGTTCCCTGAATACGCAGTATTTT
CASSQDSSLNTQYF
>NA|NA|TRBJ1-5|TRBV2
TGTGCCAGCTCGACCCCCCGCAATCAGCCCCAGCATTTT
CASSTPRNQPQHF
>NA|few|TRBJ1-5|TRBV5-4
TGTGCCAGCAGCTCTGCCCCTTATCAGCCCCAGCATTTT
CASSSAPYQPQHF
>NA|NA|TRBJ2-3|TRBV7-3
TGTGCCAGCAGCTTATCGACGGCAGATACGCAGTATTTT
CASSLSTADTQYF